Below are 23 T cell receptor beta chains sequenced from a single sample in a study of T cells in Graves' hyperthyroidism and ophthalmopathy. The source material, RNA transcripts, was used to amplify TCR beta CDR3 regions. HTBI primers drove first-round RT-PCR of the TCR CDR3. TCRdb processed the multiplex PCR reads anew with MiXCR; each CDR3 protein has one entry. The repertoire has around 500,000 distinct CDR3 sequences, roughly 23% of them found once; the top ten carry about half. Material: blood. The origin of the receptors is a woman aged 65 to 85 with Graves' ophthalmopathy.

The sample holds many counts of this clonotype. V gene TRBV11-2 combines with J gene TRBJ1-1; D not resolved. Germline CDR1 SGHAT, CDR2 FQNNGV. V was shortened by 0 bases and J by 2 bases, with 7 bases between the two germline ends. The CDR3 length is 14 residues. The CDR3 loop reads CASSLEPANTEAFF. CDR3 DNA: TGTGCCAGCAGCTTAGAACCAGCTAACACTGAAGCTTTCTTT. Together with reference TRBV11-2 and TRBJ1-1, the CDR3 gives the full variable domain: EAGVAQSPRYKIIEKRQSVAFWCNPISGHATLYWYQQILGQGPKLLIQFQNNGVVDDSQLPKDRFSAERLKGVDSTLKIQPAKLEDSAVYLCASSLEPANTEAFFGQGTRLTVV.

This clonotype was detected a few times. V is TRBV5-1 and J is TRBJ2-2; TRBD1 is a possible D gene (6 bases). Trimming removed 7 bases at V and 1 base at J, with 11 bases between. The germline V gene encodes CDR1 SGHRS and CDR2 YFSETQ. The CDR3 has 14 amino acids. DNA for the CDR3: TGCGCCAGCGAACCGGGACAGAACACCGGGGAGCTGTTTTTT. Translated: CASEPGQNTGELFF.

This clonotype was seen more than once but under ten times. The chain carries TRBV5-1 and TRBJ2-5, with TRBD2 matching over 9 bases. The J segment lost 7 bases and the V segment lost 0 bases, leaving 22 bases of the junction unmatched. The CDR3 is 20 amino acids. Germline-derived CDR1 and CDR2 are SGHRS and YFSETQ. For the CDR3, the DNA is TGCGCCAGCAGCTTGGATCGGACTAGCGATATCCCGAGGAAAGTGGGGACCCAGTACTTC. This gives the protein CASSLDRTSDIPRKVGTQYF.

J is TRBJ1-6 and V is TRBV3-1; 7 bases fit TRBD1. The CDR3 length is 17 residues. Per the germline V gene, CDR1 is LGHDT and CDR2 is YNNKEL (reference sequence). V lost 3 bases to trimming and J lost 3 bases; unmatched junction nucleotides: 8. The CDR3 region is CASSHVFRDSYNSPLHF. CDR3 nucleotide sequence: TGTGCCAGCAGCCACGTATTCCGGGACAGCTATAATTCACCCCTCCACTTT.

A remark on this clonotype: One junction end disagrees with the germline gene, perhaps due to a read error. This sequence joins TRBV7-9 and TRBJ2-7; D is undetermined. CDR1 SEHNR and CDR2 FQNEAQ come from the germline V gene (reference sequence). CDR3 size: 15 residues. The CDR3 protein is CASSLGSSGSYEQHF. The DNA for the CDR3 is TGTGCCAGCAGCTTAGGCTCTTCAGGCTCCTACGAGCAGCACTTC.

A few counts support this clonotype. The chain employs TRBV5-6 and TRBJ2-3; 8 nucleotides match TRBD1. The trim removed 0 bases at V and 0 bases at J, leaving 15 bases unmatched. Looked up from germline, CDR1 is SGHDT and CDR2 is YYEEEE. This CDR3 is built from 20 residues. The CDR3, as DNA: TGTGCCAGCAGCTTGGCACAGGGGGGTCGGGGGTATGCAAGCACAGATACGCAGTATTTT. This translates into CASSLAQGGRGYASTDTQYF.

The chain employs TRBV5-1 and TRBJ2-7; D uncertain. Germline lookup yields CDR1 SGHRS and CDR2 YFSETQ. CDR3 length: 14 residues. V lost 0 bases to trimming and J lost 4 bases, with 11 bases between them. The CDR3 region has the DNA TGCGCCAGCAGCTTGGTTGGCAGACCATACGAGCAGTACTTC. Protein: CASSLVGRPYEQYF.

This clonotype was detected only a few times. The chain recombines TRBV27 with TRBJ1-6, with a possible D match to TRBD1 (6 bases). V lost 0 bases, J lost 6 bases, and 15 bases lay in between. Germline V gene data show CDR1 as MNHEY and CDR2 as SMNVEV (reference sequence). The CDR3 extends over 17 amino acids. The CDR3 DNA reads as TGTGCCAGCAGTTTATCCGGGACATTGACCATTAATTCACCCCTCCACTTT. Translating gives CASSLSGTLTINSPLHF.

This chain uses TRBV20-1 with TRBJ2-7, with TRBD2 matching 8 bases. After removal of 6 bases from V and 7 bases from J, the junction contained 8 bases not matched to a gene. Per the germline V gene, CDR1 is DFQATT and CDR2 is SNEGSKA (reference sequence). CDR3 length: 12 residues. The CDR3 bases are TGCAGTGCCCCGCGGGGGGTTCGGGAGCAGTACTTC. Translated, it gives CSAPRGVREQYF.

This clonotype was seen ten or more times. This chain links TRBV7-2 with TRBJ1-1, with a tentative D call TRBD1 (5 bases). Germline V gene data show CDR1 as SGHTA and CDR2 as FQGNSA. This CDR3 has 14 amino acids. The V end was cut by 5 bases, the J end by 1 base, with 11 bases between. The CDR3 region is CASSPRASNTEAFF. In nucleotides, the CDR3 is TGTGCCAGCAGCCCCAGGGCCTCGAACACTGAAGCTTTCTTT.

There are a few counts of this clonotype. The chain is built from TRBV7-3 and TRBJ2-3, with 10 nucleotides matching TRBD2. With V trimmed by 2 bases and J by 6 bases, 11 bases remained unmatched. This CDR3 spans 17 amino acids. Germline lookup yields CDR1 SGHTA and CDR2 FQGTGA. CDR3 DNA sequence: TGTGCCAGCAGCTTAGGGTGGCTAGCGGGAGTATCGGATACGCAGTATTTT. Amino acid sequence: CASSLGWLAGVSDTQYF.

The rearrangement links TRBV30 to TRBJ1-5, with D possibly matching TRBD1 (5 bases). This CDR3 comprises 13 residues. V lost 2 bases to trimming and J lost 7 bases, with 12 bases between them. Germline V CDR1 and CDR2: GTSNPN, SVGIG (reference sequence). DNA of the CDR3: TGTGCCTGGAGTCTCAGGGTGGGGCAGCCCCAGCATTTT. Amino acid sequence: CAWSLRVGQPQHF.

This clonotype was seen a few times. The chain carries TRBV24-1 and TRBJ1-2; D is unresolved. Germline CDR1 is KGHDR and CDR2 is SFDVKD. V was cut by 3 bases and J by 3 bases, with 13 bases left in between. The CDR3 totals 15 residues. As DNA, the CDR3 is TGTGCCACCAGTGATCCCCGACCGGGAGACTATGGCTACACCTTC. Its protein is CATSDPRPGDYGYTF.

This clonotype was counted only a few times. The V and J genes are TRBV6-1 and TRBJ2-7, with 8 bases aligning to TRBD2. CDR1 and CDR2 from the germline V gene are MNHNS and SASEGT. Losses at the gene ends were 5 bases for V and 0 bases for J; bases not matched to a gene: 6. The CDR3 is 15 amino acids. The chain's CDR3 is CASSYGGRNSYEQYF. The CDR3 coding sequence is TGTGCCAGCAGTTATGGCGGGAGGAACTCCTACGAGCAGTACTTC.

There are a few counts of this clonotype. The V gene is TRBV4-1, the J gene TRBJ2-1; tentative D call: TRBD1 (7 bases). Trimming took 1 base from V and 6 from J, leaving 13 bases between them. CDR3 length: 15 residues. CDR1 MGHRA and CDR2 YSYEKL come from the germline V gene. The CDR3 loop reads CASSQVAGGGNEQFF. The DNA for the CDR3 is TGCGCCAGCAGCCAAGTCGCAGGGGGAGGCAATGAGCAGTTCTTC.

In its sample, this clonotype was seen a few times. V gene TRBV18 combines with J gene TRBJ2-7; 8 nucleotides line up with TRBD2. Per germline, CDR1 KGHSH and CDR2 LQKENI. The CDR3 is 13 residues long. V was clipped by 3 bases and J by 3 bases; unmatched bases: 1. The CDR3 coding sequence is TGTGCCAGCTCACCGACTAGCGACTACGAGCAGTACTTC. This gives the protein CASSPTSDYEQYF.

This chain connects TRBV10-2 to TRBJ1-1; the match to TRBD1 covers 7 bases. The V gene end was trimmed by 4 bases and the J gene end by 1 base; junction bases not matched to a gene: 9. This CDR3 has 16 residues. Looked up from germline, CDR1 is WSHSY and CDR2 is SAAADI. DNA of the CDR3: TGCGCCAGCAGTGGATTAGGACAGGTACAGAACACTGAAGCTTTCTTT. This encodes CASSGLGQVQNTEAFF.

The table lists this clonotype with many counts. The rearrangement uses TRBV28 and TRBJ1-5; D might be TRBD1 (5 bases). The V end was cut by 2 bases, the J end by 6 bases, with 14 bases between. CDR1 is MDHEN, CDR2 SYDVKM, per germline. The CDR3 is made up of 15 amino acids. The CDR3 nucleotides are TGTGCCAGCAGTTTAAAGTGGGGGTTCGGTCAGCCCCAGCATTTT. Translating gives CASSLKWGFGQPQHF.

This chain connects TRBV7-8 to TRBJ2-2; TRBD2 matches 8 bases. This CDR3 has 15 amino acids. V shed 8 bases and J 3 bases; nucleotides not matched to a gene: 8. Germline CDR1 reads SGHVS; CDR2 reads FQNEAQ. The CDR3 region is CASGLKAGDTGELFF. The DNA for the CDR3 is TGTGCCAGCGGATTAAAAGCGGGAGACACCGGGGAGCTGTTTTTT.

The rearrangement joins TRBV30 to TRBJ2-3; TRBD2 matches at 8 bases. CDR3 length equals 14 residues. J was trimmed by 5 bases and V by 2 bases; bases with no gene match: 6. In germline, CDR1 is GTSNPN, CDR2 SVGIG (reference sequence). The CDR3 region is CAWSSGGAVDTQYF. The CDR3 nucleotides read TGTGCCTGGAGTTCGGGGGGGGCAGTAGATACGCAGTATTTT.

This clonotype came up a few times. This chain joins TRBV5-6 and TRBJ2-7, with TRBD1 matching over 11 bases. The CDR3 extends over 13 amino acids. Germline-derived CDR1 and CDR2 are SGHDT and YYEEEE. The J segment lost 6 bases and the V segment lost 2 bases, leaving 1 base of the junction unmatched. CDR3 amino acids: CASSFGTGGEQYF. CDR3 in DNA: TGTGCCAGCAGCTTTGGGACAGGGGGCGAGCAGTACTTC.

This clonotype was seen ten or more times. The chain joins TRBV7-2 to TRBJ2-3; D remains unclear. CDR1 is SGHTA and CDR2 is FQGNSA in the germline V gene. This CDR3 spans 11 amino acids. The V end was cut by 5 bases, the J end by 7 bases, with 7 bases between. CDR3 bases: TGTGCCAGCAGCATACGAAATACGCAGTATTTT. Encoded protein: CASSIRNTQYF.

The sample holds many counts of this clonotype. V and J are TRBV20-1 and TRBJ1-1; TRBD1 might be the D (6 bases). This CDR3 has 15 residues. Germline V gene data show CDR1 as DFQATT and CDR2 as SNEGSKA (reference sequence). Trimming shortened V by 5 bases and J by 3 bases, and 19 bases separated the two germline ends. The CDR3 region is CSAPRRWDIHTEAFF. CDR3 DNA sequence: TGCAGTGCTCCCCGACGTTGGGACATACACACTGAAGCTTTCTTT.